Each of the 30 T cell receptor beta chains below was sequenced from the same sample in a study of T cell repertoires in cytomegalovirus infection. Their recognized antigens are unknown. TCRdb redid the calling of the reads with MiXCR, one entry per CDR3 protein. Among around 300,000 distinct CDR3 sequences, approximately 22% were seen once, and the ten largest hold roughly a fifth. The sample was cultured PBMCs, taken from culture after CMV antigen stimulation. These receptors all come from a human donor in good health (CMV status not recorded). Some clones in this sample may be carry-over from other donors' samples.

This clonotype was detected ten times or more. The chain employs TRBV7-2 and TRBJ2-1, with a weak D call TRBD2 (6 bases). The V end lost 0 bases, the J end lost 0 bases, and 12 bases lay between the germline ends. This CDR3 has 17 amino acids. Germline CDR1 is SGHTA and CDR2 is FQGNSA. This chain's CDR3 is CASSLARGSHSYNEQFF. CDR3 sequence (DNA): TGTGCCAGCAGCTTAGCGCGGGGATCGCACTCCTACAATGAGCAGTTCTTC.

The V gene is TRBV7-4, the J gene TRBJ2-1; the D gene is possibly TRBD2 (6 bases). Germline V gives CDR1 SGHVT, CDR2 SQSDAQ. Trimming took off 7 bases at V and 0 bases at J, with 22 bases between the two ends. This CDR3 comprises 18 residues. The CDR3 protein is CASNSSSGLQSSYNEQFF. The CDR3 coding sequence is TGTGCCAGCAACTCAAGCTCTGGACTACAAAGCTCCTACAATGAGCAGTTCTTC.

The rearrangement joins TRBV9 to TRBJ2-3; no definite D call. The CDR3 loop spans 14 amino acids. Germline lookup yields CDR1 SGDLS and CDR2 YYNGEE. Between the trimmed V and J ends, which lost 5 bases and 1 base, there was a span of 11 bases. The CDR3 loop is CASSARGGTDTQYF. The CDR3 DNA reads TGTGCCAGCAGTGCTCGAGGAGGCACAGATACGCAGTATTTT.

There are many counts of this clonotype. The CDR3 bases are TGTGCCAGCAGTTCACTAGCGGGAGGACAGTTTGGACAAGAGACCCAGTACTTC. Protein: CASSSLAGGQFGQETQYF. V usage is TRBV12-3 or TRBV12-4 and J usage is TRBJ2-5; 12 bases agree with TRBD2. The length of the CDR3 is 18 residues. The V segment lost 4 bases and the J segment 2 bases; nucleotides outside the gene matches: 11.

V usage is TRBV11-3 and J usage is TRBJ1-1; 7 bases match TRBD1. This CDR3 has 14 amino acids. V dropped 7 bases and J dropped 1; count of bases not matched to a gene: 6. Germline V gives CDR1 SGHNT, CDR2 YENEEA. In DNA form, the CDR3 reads TGTGCCAGCATCCGGACAGGTCCGAACACTGAAGCTTTCTTT. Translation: CASIRTGPNTEAFF.

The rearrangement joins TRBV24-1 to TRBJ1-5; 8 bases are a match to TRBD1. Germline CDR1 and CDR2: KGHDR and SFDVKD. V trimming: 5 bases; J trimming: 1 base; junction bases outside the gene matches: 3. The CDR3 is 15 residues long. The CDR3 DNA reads TGTGCCACCAGTGGGGACAGGACGAGCAATCAGCCCCAGCATTTT. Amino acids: CATSGDRTSNQPQHF.

The DNA for the CDR3 is TGTGCCAGCAGTGGCACGGGACTAGCGGGAGGGCGTTACATTCAGTACTTC. Residues: CASSGTGLAGGRYIQYF. The chain has TRBV12-3 or TRBV12-4 and TRBJ2-4; the match to TRBD2 covers 16 bases. Germline trimming cut 5 bases from V and 8 bases from J; bases unmatched to any gene: 9. The length of the CDR3 is 17 residues.

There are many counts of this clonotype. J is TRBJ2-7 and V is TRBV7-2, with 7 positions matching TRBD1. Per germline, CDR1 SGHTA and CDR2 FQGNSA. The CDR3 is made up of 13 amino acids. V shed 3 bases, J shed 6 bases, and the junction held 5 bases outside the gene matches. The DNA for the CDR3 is TGTGCCAGCAGCTTCGACAGGGCAGGCGAGCAGTACGTC. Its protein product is CASSFDRAGEQYV.

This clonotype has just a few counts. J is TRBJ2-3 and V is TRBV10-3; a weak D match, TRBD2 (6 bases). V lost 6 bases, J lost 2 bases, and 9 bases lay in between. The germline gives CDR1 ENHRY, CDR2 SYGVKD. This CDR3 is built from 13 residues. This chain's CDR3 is CAISRDFTDTQYF. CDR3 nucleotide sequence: TGTGCCATCAGCCGGGACTTCACAGATACGCAGTATTTT.

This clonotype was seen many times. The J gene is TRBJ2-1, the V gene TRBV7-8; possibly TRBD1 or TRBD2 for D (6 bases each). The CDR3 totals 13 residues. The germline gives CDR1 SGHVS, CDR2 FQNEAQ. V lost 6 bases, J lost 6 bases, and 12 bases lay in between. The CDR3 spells CASSSPGANEQFF. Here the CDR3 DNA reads TGTGCCAGCAGTTCCCCGGGGGCCAATGAGCAGTTCTTC.

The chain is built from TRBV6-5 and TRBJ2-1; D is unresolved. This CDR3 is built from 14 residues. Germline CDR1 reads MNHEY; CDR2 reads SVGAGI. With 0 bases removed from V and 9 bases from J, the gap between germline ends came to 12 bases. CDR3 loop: CASSYSAGNPEQFF. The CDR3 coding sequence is TGTGCCAGCAGTTACTCGGCAGGTAATCCTGAGCAGTTCTTC.

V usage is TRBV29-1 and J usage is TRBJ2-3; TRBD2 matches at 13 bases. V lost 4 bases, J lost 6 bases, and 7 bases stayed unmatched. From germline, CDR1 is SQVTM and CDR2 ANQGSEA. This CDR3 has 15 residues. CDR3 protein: CSVALLAGGIDTQYF. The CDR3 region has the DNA TGCAGCGTTGCGTTACTAGCGGGAGGGATTGATACGCAGTATTTT.

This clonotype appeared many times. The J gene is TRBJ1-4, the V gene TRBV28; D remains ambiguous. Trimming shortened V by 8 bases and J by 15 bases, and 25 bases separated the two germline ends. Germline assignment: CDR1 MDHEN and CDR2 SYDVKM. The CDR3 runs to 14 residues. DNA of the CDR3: TGTGCCAGCCAAAAACTGGGTTCGCTCATAGGGATGTTTTTT. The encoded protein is CASQKLGSLIGMFF.

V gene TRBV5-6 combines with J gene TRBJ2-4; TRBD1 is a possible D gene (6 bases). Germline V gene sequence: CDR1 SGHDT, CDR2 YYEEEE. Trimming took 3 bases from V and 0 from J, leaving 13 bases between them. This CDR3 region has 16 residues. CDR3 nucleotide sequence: TGTGCCAGCAGCTGGGGGACAAGCCTAGCCAAAAACATTCAGTACTTC. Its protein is CASSWGTSLAKNIQYF.

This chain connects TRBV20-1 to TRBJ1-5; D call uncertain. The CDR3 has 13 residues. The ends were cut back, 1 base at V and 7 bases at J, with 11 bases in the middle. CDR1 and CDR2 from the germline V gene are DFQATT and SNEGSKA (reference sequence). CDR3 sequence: CSARGLVGQPQHF. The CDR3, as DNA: TGCAGTGCTAGAGGTCTGGTAGGGCAGCCCCAGCATTTT.

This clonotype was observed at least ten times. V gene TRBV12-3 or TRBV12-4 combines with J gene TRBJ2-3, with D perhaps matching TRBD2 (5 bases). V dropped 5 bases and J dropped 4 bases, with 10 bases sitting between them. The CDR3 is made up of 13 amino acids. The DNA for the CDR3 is TGTGCCAGCAGTACCCTAGCCCCAGATACGCAGTATTTT. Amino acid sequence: CASSTLAPDTQYF.

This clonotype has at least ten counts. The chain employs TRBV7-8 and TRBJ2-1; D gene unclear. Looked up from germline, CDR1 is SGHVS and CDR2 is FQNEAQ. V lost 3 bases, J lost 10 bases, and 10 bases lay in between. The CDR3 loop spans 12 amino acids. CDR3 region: CASSFALGEQFF. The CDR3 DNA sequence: TGTGCCAGCAGCTTCGCCTTGGGAGAGCAGTTCTTC.

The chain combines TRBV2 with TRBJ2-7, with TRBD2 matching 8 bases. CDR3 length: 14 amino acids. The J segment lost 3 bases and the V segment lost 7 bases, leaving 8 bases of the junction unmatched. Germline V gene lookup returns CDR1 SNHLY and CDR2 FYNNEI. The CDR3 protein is CASTAERESYEQYF. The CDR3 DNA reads TGTGCCAGCACAGCTGAGCGGGAGAGCTACGAGCAGTACTTC.

CDR3 bases: TGCAGTGCTAGAGATGGTAGGACTTCTACCTACGAGCAGTACTTC. The encoded protein is CSARDGRTSTYEQYF. The chain uses TRBV20-1 and TRBJ2-7; tentatively, D is TRBD2 (5 bases). CDR1 is DFQATT and CDR2 is SNEGSKA in the germline V gene (reference sequence). V lost 0 bases, J lost 2 bases, and 14 bases lay in between. This CDR3 is 15 amino acids long.

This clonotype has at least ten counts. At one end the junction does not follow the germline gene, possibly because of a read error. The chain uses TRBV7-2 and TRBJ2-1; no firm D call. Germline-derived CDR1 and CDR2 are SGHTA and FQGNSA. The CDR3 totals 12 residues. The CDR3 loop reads CASSSWVFGAIF. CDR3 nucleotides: TGTGCCAGCAGCTCTTGGGTATTCGGCGCGATCTTC.

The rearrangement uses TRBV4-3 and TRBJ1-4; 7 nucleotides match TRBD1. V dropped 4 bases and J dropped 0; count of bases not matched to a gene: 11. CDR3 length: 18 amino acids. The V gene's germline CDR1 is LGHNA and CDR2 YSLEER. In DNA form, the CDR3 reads TGCGCCAGCAGCCTGGACAGGATAGGGTTCGCAACTAATGAAAAACTGTTTTTT. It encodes CASSLDRIGFATNEKLFF.

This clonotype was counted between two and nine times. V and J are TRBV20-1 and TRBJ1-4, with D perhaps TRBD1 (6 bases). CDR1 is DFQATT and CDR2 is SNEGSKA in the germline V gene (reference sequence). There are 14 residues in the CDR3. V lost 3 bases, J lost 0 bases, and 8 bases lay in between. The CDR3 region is CSASRTATNEKLFF. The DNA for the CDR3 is TGCAGTGCTAGCCGGACAGCAACTAATGAAAAACTGTTTTTT.

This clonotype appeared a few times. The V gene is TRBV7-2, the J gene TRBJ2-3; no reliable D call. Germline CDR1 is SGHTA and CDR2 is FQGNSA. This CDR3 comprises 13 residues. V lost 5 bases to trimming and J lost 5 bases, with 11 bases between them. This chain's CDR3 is CASSLQFGDTQYF. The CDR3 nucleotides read TGTGCCAGCAGCCTGCAATTTGGAGATACGCAGTATTTT.

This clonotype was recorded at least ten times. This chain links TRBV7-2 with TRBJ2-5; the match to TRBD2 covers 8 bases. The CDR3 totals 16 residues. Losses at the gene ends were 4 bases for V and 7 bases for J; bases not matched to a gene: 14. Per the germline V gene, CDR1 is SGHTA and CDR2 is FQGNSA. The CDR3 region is CASSSLGSGVSGTQYF. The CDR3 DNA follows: TGTGCCAGCAGCTCCCTGGGTAGCGGGGTATCAGGGACCCAGTACTTC.

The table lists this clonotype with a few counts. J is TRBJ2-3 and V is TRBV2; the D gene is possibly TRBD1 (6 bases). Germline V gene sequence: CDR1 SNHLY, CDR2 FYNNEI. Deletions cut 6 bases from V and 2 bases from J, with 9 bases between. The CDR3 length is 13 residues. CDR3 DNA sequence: TGTGCCAGCAGGAAGGGGGTCACAGATACGCAGTATTTT. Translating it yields CASRKGVTDTQYF.

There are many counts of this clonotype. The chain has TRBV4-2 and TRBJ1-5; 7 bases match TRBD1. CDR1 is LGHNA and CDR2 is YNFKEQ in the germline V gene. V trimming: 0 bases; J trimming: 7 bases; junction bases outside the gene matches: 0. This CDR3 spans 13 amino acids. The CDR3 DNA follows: TGTGCCAGCAGCCAAGACAGGGGGCAGCCCCAGCATTTT. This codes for CASSQDRGQPQHF.

The CDR3 region is CASSRIMTEDGYTF. CDR3 nucleotides: TGTGCCAGCTCACGAATAATGACCGAGGATGGCTACACCTTC. The chain employs TRBV18 and TRBJ1-2; D is undetermined. This CDR3 spans 14 amino acids. In germline, CDR1 is KGHSH, CDR2 LQKENI. Trimming removed 4 bases at V and 6 bases at J, with 15 bases between.

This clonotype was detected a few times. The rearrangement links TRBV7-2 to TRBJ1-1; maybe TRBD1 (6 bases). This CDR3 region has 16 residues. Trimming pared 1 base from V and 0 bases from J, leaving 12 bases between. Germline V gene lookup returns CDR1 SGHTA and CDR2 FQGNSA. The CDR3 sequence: CASSLVGQPMNTEAFF. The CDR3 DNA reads TGTGCCAGCAGCTTAGTTGGACAGCCAATGAACACTGAAGCTTTCTTT.

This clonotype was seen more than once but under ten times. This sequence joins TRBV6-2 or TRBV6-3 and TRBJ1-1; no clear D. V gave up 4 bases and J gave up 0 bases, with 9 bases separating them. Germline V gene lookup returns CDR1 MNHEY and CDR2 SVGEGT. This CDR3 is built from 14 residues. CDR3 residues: CASSSRWLNTEAFF. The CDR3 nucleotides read TGTGCCAGCAGTTCGAGGTGGTTGAACACTGAAGCTTTCTTT.

CDR3 amino acids: CASSVDPSGIDTQYF. The CDR3 DNA follows: TGTGCCAGCAGCGTAGATCCTAGCGGGATAGATACGCAGTATTTT. The V call is TRBV9, the J call TRBJ2-3; 9 bases are shared with TRBD2. This CDR3 contains 15 residues. Germline trimming cut 0 bases from V and 5 bases from J; bases unmatched to any gene: 4. Germline lookup yields CDR1 SGDLS and CDR2 YYNGEE.